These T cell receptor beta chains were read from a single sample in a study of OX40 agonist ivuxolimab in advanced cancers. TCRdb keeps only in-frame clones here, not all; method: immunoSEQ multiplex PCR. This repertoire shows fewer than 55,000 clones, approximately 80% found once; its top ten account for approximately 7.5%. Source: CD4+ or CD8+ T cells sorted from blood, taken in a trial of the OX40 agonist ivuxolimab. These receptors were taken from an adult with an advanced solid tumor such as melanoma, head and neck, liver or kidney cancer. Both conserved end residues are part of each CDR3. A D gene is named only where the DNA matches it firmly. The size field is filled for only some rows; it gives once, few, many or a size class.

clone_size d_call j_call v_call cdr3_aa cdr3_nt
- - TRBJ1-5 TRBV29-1 CSVGTDSNQPQHF TGCAGCGTTGGGACGGATAGCAATCAGCCCCAGCATTTT
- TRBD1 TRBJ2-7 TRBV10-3 CAIGLTGGSEQYF TGTGCCATCGGACTGACAGGGGGCTCCGAGCAGTACTTC
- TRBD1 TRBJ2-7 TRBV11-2 CASSLQGARVYEQYF TGTGCCAGCAGCTTGCAGGGGGCGAGGGTCTACGAGCAGTACTTC
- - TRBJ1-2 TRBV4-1 CASSHVTGKNGYTF TGCGCCAGCAGCCATGTAACAGGGAAAAATGGCTACACCTTC
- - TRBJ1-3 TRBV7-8 CASSLLRGEAGNTIYF TGTGCCAGCAGCTTACTCCGGGGGGAAGCCGGAAACACCATATATTTT
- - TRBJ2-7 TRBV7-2 CASSLESGSSYEQYF TGTGCCAGCAGCTTAGAGTCGGGAAGCTCCTACGAGCAGTACTTC
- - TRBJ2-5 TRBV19 CASRQGETQYF TGTGCCAGTAGGCAAGGGGAGACCCAGTACTTC
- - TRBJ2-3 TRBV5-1 CASRRTATDTQYF TGCGCCAGCAGACGGACAGCCACAGATACGCAGTATTTT
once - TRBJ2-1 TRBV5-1 CASSLRPGLINEQFF TGCGCCAGCAGCTTGCGGCCAGGGTTGATCAATGAGCAGTTCTTC
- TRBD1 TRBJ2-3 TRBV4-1 CASSYRQGSLSTDTQYF TGCGCCAGCAGCTATCGACAGGGGTCATTAAGCACAGATACGCAGTATTTT
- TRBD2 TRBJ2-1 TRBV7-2 CASSSARTSGRVNEQFF TGTGCCAGCAGCTCAGCGAGGACTAGCGGGAGGGTCAATGAGCAGTTCTTC
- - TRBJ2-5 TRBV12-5 CASGPRAETQYF TGTGCTAGTGGTCCCCGGGCAGAGACCCAGTACTTC
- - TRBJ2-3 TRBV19 CASSIGIGGAGTDTQYF TGTGCCAGTAGTATAGGAATCGGGGGAGCGGGCACAGATACGCAGTATTTT
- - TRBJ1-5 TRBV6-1 CASRGGGRYQPQHF TGTGCCAGCAGGGGGGGAGGGCGTTATCAGCCCCAGCATTTT
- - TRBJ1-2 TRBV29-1 CSADTDANYGYTF TGCAGCGCCGATACGGACGCTAACTATGGCTACACCTTC
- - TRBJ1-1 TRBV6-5 CASSSPSRGGNTEAFF TGTGCCAGCAGTTCACCCTCTAGGGGAGGCAACACTGAAGCTTTCTTT
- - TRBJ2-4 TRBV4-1 CASSQWDQNIQYF TGCGCCAGCAGCCAGTGGGATCAAAACATTCAGTACTTC
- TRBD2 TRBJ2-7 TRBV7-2 CASSLVRNLAGARPYEQYF TGTGCCAGCAGCTTAGTTCGAAACTTGGCGGGAGCCCGCCCCTACGAGCAGTACTTC
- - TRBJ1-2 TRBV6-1 CASSSKWDEGGYTF TGTGCCAGCAGTAGCAAATGGGACGAGGGTGGCTACACCTTC
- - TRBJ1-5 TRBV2 CASSLGLGAQPQHF TGTGCCAGCAGTCTCGGTCTTGGGGCTCAGCCCCAGCATTTT
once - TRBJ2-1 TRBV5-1 CASSWGLGVSYNEQFF TGCGCCAGCAGCTGGGGGCTGGGGGTCTCCTACAATGAGCAGTTCTTC
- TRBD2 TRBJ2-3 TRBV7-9 CASSLTGTSGSTTDTQYF TGTGCCAGCAGCTTAACTGGGACTAGCGGGAGTACCACAGATACGCAGTATTTT
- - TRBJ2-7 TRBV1 CTSSQDCPRDTQSYEQYF TGCACCAGCAGCCAAGATTGTCCCCGGGACACCCAATCCTACGAGCAGTACTTC
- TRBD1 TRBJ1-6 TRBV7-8 CASSWDRGREPLHF TGTGCCAGCAGCTGGGACAGGGGTAGGGAACCCCTCCACTTT
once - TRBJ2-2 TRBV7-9 CASSTRRTDNTGELFF TGTGCCAGCAGCACTCGAAGGACAGACAACACCGGGGAGCTGTTTTTT
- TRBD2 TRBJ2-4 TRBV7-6 CASSPPGLAGGILAKNIQYF TGTGCCAGCAGCCCCCCGGGACTAGCGGGGGGGATTCTAGCCAAAAACATTCAGTACTTC
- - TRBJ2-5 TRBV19 CASSIIGDGETQYF TGTGCCAGTAGTATAATAGGGGATGGGGAGACCCAGTACTTC
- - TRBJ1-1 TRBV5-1 CASSLEGSNMNTEAFF TGCGCCAGCAGCTTGGAGGGCTCTAACATGAACACTGAAGCTTTCTTT
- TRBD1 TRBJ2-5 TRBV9 CASSGGQGETQYF TGTGCCAGCAGCGGCGGACAGGGAGAGACCCAGTACTTC
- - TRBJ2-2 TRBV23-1 CASSQSPLATGTNANTGELFF TGCGCCAGCAGTCAAAGCCCACTAGCGACAGGAACCAACGCGAACACCGGGGAGCTGTTTTTT
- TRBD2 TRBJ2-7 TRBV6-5 CASYSGSQAYEQYF TGTGCCAGTTATAGCGGGAGCCAGGCCTACGAGCAGTACTTC
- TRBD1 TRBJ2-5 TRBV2 CASSLGQTQETQYF TGTGCCAGCAGTTTGGGACAGACCCAAGAGACCCAGTACTTC
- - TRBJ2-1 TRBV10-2 CASSESGNEQFF TGCGCCAGCAGTGAGTCGGGTAATGAGCAGTTCTTC
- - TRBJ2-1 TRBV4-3 CASSPNREDTLENNEQFF TGCGCCAGCAGCCCGAATAGGGAGGACACCCTCGAAAACAATGAGCAGTTCTTC
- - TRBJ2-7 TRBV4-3 CASSQVIRGYEQYF TGCGCCAGCAGCCAAGTAATTAGAGGCTACGAGCAGTACTTC
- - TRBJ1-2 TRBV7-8 CASSLASSSDRGYTF TGTGCCAGCAGCTTAGCGTCCAGTTCGGACCGTGGCTACACCTTC
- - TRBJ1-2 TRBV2 CASRLNRPDYGYTF TGTGCCAGCAGATTGAATAGACCGGACTATGGCTACACCTTC
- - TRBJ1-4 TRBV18 CASSPPGDAEKLFF TGTGCCAGCTCACCACCGGGGGACGCTGAAAAACTGTTTTTT